Detailed here is one TCR beta chain. Added to each PCR by spiking were synthetic TCR analog templates. The assay was immunoSEQ multiplex PCR, and TCRdb's table has in-frame clones only and misses some. The sample comprises about 91,000 clones, 75% to 90% of which are singletons, and under 10% rests with the top ten. This CDR3 is built from 14 residues. The data were taken from a study of PD-L1 blockade in urothelial cancer. The overall study: Of roughly 30 patients, approximately 23 were males with bladder-origin urothelial cancer. As for prior chemotherapy regimens, patients had received 0 to 3. The authors examined blood 3 weeks (second dose) and 6 weeks after treatment start.

Time point denoted: peripheral blood 6 weeks after treatment start. The specimen comprised PBMCs, sampled around atezolizumab (anti-PD-L1) treatment. This clonotype was obtained from a man aged 65-85 years with urothelial cancer. The chain joins TRBV21-1 to TRBJ1-1; the table assigns TRBD1, which was not confirmed against the DNA. TRBV21-1 is labeled a pseudogene. The chain's CDR3 is CASSKGWGNGEAFF. The CDR3 DNA follows: TGTGCCAGCAGCAAAGGTTGGGGCAATGGTGAAGCTTTCTTT.